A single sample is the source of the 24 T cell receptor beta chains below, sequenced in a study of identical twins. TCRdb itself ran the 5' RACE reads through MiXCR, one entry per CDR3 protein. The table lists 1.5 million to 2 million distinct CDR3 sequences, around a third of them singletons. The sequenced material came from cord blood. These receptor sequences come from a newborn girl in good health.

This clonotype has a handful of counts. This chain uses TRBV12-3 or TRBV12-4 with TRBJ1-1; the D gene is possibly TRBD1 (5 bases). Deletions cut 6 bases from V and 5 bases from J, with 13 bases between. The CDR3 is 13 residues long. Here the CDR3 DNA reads TGTGCCAGCAGGCGGGACCAGCCAACTGAAGCTTTCTTT. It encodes CASRRDQPTEAFF.

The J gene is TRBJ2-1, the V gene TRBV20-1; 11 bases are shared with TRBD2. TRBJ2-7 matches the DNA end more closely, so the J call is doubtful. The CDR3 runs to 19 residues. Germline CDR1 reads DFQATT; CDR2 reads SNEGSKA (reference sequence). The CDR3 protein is CSASPRLAGTRSSYNEQYF. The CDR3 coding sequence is TGCAGTGCTAGCCCAAGACTAGCGGGAACCCGCAGCTCCTACAATGAGCAGTACTTC.

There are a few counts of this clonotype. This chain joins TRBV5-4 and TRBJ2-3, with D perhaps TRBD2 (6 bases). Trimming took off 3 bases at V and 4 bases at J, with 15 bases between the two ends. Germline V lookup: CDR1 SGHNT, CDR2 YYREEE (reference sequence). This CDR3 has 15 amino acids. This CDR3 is CASSSPQDYSDTQYF. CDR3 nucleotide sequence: TGTGCCAGCAGCTCCCCGCAGGACTATTCAGATACGCAGTATTTT.

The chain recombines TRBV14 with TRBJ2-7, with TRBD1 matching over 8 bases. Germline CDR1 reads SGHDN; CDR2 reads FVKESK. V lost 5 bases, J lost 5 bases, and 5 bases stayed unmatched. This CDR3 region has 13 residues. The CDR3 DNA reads TGTGCCAGCAGCGGTCAGACAGGGGACGAGCAGTACTTC. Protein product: CASSGQTGDEQYF.

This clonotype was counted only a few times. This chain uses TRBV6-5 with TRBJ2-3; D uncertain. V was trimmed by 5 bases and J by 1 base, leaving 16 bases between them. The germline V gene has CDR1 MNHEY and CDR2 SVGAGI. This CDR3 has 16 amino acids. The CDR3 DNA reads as TGTGCCAGCAGTCCGCCGGTGCCGAGCCGCACAGATACGCAGTATTTT. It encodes CASSPPVPSRTDTQYF.

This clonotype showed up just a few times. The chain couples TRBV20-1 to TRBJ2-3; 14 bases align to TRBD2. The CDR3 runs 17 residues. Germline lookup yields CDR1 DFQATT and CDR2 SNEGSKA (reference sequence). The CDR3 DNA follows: TGCAGCACGGGTGGACTAGCGGGAGGAGGGGCCACAGATACGCAGTATTTT. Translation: CSTGGLAGGGATDTQYF.

CDR3 in amino acids: CASSPTRGGSTSTQYF. In DNA, the CDR3 is TGTGCCAGCAGCCCGACTCGCGGGGGGTCGACATCGACCCAGTACTTC. V usage is TRBV7-2 and J usage is TRBJ2-7; TRBD2 matches at 8 bases. The J call may be in error: the DNA end matches TRBJ2-5 better. This CDR3 contains 16 residues. Germline-derived CDR1 and CDR2 are SGHTA and FQGNSA.

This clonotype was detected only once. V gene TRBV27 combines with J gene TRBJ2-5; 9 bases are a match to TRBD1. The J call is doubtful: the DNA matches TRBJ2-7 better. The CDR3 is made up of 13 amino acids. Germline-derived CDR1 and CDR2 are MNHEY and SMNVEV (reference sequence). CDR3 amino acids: CASSTGGYHEQYF. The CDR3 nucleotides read TGTGCCAGCTCGACAGGGGGGTATCACGAGCAGTACTTC.

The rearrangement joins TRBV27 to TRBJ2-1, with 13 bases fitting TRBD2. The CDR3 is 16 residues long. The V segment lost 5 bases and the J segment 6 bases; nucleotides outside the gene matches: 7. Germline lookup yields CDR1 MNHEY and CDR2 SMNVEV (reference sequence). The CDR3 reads CASSARLAGGSNEQFF. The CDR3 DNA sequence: TGTGCCAGCAGTGCCAGACTAGCGGGAGGTTCCAATGAGCAGTTCTTC.

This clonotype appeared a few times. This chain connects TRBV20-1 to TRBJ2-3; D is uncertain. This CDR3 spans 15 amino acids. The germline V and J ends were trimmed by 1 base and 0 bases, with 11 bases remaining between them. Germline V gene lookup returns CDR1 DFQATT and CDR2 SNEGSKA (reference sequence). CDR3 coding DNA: TGCAGTGCTAGAGCTCCCCTTGCCAGCACAGATACGCAGTATTTT. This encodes CSARAPLASTDTQYF.

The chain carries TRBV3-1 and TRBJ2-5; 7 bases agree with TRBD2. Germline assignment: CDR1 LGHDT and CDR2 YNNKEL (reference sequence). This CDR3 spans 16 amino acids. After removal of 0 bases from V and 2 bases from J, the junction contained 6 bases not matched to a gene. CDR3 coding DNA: TGTGCCAGCAGCCAAGATCACACCGGGGGGCAAGAGACCCAGTACTTC. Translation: CASSQDHTGGQETQYF.

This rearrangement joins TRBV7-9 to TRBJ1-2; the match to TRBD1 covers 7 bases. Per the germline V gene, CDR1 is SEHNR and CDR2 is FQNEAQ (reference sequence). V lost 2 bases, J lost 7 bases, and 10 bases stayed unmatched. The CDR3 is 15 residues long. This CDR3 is CASSLSGTALGGYTF. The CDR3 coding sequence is TGTGCCAGCAGCTTAAGCGGGACAGCCCTGGGTGGCTACACCTTC.

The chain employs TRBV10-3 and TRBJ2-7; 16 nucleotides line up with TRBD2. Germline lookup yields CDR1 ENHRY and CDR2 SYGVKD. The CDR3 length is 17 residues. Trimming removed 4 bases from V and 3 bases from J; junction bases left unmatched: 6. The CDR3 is CAISAGTSGGAFYEQYF. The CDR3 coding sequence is TGTGCCATCAGTGCCGGGACTAGCGGGGGGGCCTTCTACGAGCAGTACTTC.

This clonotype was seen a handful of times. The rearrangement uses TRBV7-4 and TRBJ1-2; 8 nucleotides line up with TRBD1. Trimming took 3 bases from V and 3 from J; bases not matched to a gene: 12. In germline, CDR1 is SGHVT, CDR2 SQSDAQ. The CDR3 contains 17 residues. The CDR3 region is CASSFFPTDREDYGYTF. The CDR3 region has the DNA TGTGCCAGCAGCTTTTTTCCTACGGACAGGGAGGACTATGGCTACACCTTC.

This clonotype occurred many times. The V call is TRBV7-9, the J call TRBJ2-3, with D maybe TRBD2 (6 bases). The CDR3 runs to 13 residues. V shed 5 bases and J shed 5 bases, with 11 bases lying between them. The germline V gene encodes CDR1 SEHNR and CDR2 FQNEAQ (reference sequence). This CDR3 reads CASSPPGGDTQYF. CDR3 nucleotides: TGTGCCAGCAGCCCACCCGGGGGAGATACGCAGTATTTT.

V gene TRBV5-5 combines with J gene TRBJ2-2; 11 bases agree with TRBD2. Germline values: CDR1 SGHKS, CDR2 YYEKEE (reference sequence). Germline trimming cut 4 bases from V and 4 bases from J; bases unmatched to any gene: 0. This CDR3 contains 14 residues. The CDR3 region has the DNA TGTGCCAGCAGCACTAGCGGGGGCACCGGGGAGCTGTTTTTT. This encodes CASSTSGGTGELFF. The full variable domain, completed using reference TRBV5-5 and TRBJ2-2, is DAGVTQSPTHLIKTRGQQVTLRCSPISGHKSVSWYQQVLGQGPQFIFQYYEKEERGRGNFPDRFSARQFPNYSSELNVNALLLGDSALYLCASSTSGGTGELFFGEGSRLTVL.

The CDR3 nucleotides read TGCAGTGCCTCCCCTCCGGATAGGCTAGAATTAACCGAGCAGTACTTC. Its translation: CSASPPDRLELTEQYF. The J gene is TRBJ2-7, the V gene TRBV20-1; D remains unclear. The CDR3 has 16 amino acids. V was pared by 6 bases and J by 6 bases, with 27 bases between. Germline CDR1 DFQATT, CDR2 SNEGSKA (reference sequence).

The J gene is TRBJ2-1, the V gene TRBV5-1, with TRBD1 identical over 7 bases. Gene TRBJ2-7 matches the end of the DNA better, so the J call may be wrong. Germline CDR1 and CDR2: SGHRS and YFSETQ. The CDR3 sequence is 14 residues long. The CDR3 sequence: CASQWGQPYNEQYF. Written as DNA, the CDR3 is TGCGCCAGCCAGTGGGGACAGCCCTACAATGAGCAGTACTTC.

DNA for the CDR3: TGTGCCAGCAGCGTAGGGGGACTACCGGAGCAGTTCTTC. As protein: CASSVGGLPEQFF. The V and J genes are TRBV9 and TRBJ2-1, with 7 bases fitting TRBD2. J gave up 10 bases and V 0 bases, and 4 bases lay outside the gene matches. Looked up from germline, CDR1 is SGDLS and CDR2 is YYNGEE. The CDR3 is made up of 13 amino acids.

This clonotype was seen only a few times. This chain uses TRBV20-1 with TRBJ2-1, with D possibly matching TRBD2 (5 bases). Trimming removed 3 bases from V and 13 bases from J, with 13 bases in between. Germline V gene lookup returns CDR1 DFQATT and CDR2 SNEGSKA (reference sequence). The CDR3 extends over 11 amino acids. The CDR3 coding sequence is TGCAGTGCTAGCCTCGGGGTTCGACAGTTCTTC. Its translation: CSASLGVRQFF.

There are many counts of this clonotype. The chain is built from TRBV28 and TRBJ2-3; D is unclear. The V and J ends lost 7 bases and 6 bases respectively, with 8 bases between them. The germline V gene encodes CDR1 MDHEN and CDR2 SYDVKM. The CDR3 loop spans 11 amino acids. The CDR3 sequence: CASTRRDTQYF. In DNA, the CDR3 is TGTGCCAGCACCCGGCGGGATACGCAGTATTTT.

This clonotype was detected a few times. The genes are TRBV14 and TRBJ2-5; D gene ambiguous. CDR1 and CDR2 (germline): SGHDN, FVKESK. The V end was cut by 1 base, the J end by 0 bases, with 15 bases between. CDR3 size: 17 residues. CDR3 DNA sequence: TGTGCCAGCAGCCAAGTCCCGGAGATGGTGTACCAAGAGACCCAGTACTTC. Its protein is CASSQVPEMVYQETQYF.

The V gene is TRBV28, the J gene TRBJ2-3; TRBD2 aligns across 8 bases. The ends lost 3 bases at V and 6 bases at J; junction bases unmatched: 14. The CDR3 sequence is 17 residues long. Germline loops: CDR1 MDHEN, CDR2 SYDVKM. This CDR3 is CASSFPPWRGRRDTQYF. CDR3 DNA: TGTGCCAGCAGTTTTCCCCCCTGGCGCGGGAGGAGGGATACGCAGTATTTT. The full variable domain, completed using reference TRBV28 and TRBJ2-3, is DVKVTQSSRYLVKRTGEKVFLECVQDMDHENMFWYRQDPGLGLRLIYFSYDVKMKEKGDIPEGYSVSREKKERFSLILESASTNQTSMYLCASSFPPWRGRRDTQYFGPGTRLTVL.

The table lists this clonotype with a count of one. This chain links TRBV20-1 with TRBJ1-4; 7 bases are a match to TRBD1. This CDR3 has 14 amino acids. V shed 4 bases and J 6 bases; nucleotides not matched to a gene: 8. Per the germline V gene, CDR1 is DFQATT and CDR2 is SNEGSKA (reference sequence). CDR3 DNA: TGCAGTGCTAATAAGAGGGGGCGTTATGAAAAACTGTTTTTT. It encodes CSANKRGRYEKLFF.